This T cell receptor (beta chain) was identified in a study of PD-1 blockade in mismatch repair-deficient tumors listed by TCRdb under 2017. Describing the broader study: Between late 2013 and September 2016, the trial enrolled some 91 consecutive patients with over nine mismatch repair-deficient cancer types, every one of whom had been previously treated and was progressing. Tumor-associated T cell clones were tracked in the peripheral blood of patients responding to PD-1 blockade by deep sequencing of TCR CDR3 regions.

Points on this clone: Its antigen specificity is not known. Within one base of it there is no much larger clone, and no base qualities were kept.

Unmatched junction bases come to 5, with V trimmed by 4 bases and J by 4 bases. CDR1 is given as SGHTS and CDR2 as YDEGEE, both from the germline V gene. Taken from cysteine to phenylalanine, the CDR3 has 15 residues. Solely the CDR3 DNA is kept, with 45 bases framed from the first base. Libraries came from the immunoSEQ multiplex PCR assay. The table comes from immuneACCESS by way of TCRdb, which keeps in-frame sequences with V and J called. Part of the clones is missing from these tables; in studies checked, under half for an unresolved V gene and the rest for unknown reasons. This sample is represented by 130,000 or so clones; 70% to 90% of them were singletons. The ten largest clones add up to approximately 15% of the sample. Mismatch repair deficiency in every enrolled patient was established by polymerase chain reaction or immunohistochemistry. Three patients who responded to pembrolizumab therapy underwent TCR sequencing. The phase II trial prospectively tested pembrolizumab PD-1 blockade in advanced mismatch repair-deficient cancers regardless of tissue of origin. Peripheral blood T cell samples were serially collected before and at multiple times after PD-1 blockade was started. Blood sampling times were reported as weeks after the first pembrolizumab dose.

Overall study outcomes, separate from this receptor: Clones residing in the tumor, which were often undetectable in blood before treatment, expanded quickly after pembrolizumab and then contracted, generally before radiologic responses.

Recombination connected TRBV5-8 to TRBJ2-3; 11 bases in the junction line up with TRBD2. The TCR comes from an adult with mismatch repair-deficient cancer. This specimen consisted of peripheral blood, obtained 44 weeks after starting pembrolizumab. The nucleotides read TGTGCCAGCAGCAGTACTAGCGGGAGCGCAGATACGCAGTATTTT. The translation is CASSSTSGSADTQYF.